A selection of T cell receptor beta chains follows, all from one sample in a study of shared clonotypes between healthy human individuals. Sequenced by immunoSEQ multiplex PCR; TCRdb stores in-frame clones only, minus some. The table has about 1 million clones, approximately 70% seen once. Sequenced material: memory CD4+ T cells sorted from blood. The origin of the receptors is a man aged 18 to 30 in good health. Each CDR3 is given with its conserved first and last residue. D genes are given only for firm matches. Not all rows give a size; the values are once, few, many and, for expanded clones, a class.

NA	15	TRBD1	TRBV6-1	TRBJ1-4	TGTGCCAGCAGTGCCGGACAGGCCCGTAATGAAAAACTGTTTTTT	CASSAGQARNEKLFF
NA	14	NA	TRBV7-2	TRBJ1-1	TGTGCCAGCAGGCTAGACCAGGGAATCACTGAAGCTTTCTTT	CASRLDQGITEAFF
NA	11	NA	TRBV29-1	TRBJ2-7	TGCAGCGTTGCAGTCTCCTACGAGCAGTACTTC	CSVAVSYEQYF
NA	14	TRBD2	TRBV2	TRBJ2-7	TGTGCCAGCAGTGGAACTAGCGGTGTATACGAGCAGTACTTC	CASSGTSGVYEQYF
NA	15	TRBD1	TRBV15	TRBJ2-2	TGTGCCACCGGAGCGGACAGGGGGCCTACCGGGGAGCTGTTTTTT	CATGADRGPTGELFF
NA	14	NA	TRBV6-6	TRBJ1-1	TGTGCCAGCAGTTACGGGGGGAAGAACACTGAAGCTTTCTTT	CASSYGGKNTEAFF
once	17	TRBD2	TRBV7-2	TRBJ2-5	TGTGCCAGCAGCCAATTTGCTAGCGGGGGGGCCCGGGAGACCCAGTACTTC	CASSQFASGGARETQYF
NA	15	NA	TRBV5-1	TRBJ1-1	TGCGCCAGCAGCTTGGGGGCCGGGGTGAACACTGAAGCTTTCTTT	CASSLGAGVNTEAFF
few	16	TRBD2	TRBV6-6	TRBJ2-1	TGTGCCAGCAGTGGGGGGGAGGGTATCCCCTACAATGAGCAGTTCTTC	CASSGGEGIPYNEQFF
few	16	TRBD1	TRBV19	TRBJ2-7	TGTGCCAGTAGTATAGCACAGGGGGCCCTTCCTTACGAGCAGTACTTC	CASSIAQGALPYEQYF
NA	13	NA	TRBV2	TRBJ2-3	TGTGCCAGCAGTGAAGAGGCCACAGATACGCAGTATTTT	CASSEEATDTQYF
few	12	TRBD1	TRBV19	TRBJ1-2	TGTGCCAGTAGAGGGACAGCCTATGGCTACACCTTC	CASRGTAYGYTF
NA	14	NA	TRBV2	TRBJ1-5	TGTGCCAGCAGTGAGGGCACTGGAGGACAGCCCCAGCATTTT	CASSEGTGGQPQHF
NA	13	NA	TRBV2	TRBJ1-2	TGTGCCAGCAGTGAATTGCAATCCTATGGCTACACCTTC	CASSELQSYGYTF
few	13	NA	TRBV4-1	TRBJ1-5	TGCGCCAGCAGCAGAGATAGCAATCAGCCCCAGCATTTT	CASSRDSNQPQHF
NA	12	NA	TRBV7-2	TRBJ1-2	TGTGCCAGCAGCTCAGGGGACTATGGCTACACCTTC	CASSSGDYGYTF
NA	14	TRBD1	TRBV6-1	TRBJ1-2	TGTGCCAGCACCAAAGGACAGGCTAACTATGGCTACACCTTC	CASTKGQANYGYTF
NA	15	NA	TRBV7-9	TRBJ2-7	TGTGCCAGCAGCCCTCCAGGACAGCGCGAGGGTGGGCAGTACTTC	CASSPPGQREGGQYF
NA	17	TRBD2	TRBV5-4	TRBJ2-3	TGTGCCAGCAGCCAGACTAGCGGGGGGTTCCTCACAGATACGCAGTATTTT	CASSQTSGGFLTDTQYF
NA	14	NA	TRBV6-6	TRBJ1-2	TGTGCCAGCAGTGCAGGGTGGCGCCCATATGGCTACACCTTC	CASSAGWRPYGYTF
NA	16	NA	TRBV5-1	TRBJ1-4	TGCGCCAGCAGCTTGAGCCTGATCCGGGATAATGAAAAACTGTTTTTT	CASSLSLIRDNEKLFF
NA	15	NA	TRBV6-5	TRBJ2-1	TGTGCCAGCAGTTACTCGATAGAGGGGAGGAATGAGCAGTTCTTC	CASSYSIEGRNEQFF
NA	14	NA	TRBV5-1	TRBJ2-1	TGCGCCAGCAGCTTGGTGAACAGGGAGGATGAGCAGTTCTTC	CASSLVNREDEQFF
once	14	NA	TRBV5-6	TRBJ1-1	TGTGCCAGCAGCTGGCCGGCGAGGAGTGATGAAGCTTTCTTT	CASSWPARSDEAFF
NA	13	NA	TRBV19	TRBJ2-7	TGTGCCAGTAGTACGCTCGGGTTTGGCGAGCAGTACTTC	CASSTLGFGEQYF
NA	16	NA	TRBV30	TRBJ2-3	TGTGCCTGGAGTGTACTCGCGGGGTACGGCACAGATACGCAGTATTTT	CAWSVLAGYGTDTQYF
NA	16	TRBD1	TRBV11-2	TRBJ2-5	TGTGCCAGCAGCTTAGCACAGGGGGCGCCCCCTGAGACCCAGTACTTC	CASSLAQGAPPETQYF
NA	15	NA	TRBV30	TRBJ2-1	TGTGCCTGGAGTGTACCCCCACTAGAACGGAATGAGCAGTTCTTC	CAWSVPPLERNEQFF
NA	14	TRBD1	TRBV7-6	TRBJ1-3	TGTGCCAGCAGCCAAGGGACAGGGGGTAACACCATATATTTT	CASSQGTGGNTIYF
NA	12	NA	TRBV28	TRBJ2-5	TGTGCCAGCAGTCTTCTCCGGGGTCTTCAGTACTTC	CASSLLRGLQYF
few	15	TRBD2	TRBV19	TRBJ2-2	TGTGCCAGTATGCAAGCGGGGATGAACACCGGGGAGCTGTTTTTT	CASMQAGMNTGELFF
NA	15	NA	TRBV5-1	TRBJ2-2	TGCGCCAGCAGCTTGGGAGGGGCTAACACCGGGGAGCTGTTTTTT	CASSLGGANTGELFF
NA	16	NA	TRBV11-1	TRBJ2-3	TGTGCCAGCAGCTTAGGGGGCCTGCTTAGCACAGATACGCAGTATTTT	CASSLGGLLSTDTQYF
NA	17	NA	TRBV19	TRBJ2-3	TGTGCCAGTAGTCCGCCTGGGCCAGGGGTAAGGACAGATACGCAGTATTTT	CASSPPGPGVRTDTQYF
NA	11	NA	TRBV18	TRBJ2-1	TGTGCCAGCTCATCGATCCCTGAGCAGTTCTTC	CASSSIPEQFF
many	10	NA	TRBV20-1	TRBJ1-2	TGCAGTGCTAGGATTGGTGGCTACACCTTC	CSARIGGYTF
NA	15	NA	TRBV5-1	TRBJ2-5	TGCGCCAGCAGCTTGGGGCTTCGAGAGGCAGAGACCCAGTACTTC	CASSLGLREAETQYF
NA	14	TRBD2	TRBV5-1	TRBJ2-1	TGCGCCAGCAGCTCCGGGACTACAAACAATGAGCAGTTCTTC	CASSSGTTNNEQFF
NA	13	NA	TRBV7-2	TRBJ2-7	TGTGCCAGCAGCTTAGCGGGAGTCAACGAGCAGTACTTC	CASSLAGVNEQYF
NA	14	NA	TRBV30	TRBJ1-2	TGTGCCTGGGTTAACACCATGGGAAGCTATGGCTACACCTTC	CAWVNTMGSYGYTF
NA	14	NA	TRBV30	TRBJ2-3	TGTGCCTGGAGCGAGGGGGGCCAGACAGATACGCAGTATTTT	CAWSEGGQTDTQYF
NA	16	NA	TRBV28	TRBJ2-2	TGTGCCGTCAAAGGGTCTTTGCCCGTGAACACCGGGGAGCTGTTTTTT	CAVKGSLPVNTGELFF
NA	14	NA	TRBV4-3	TRBJ2-2	TGCGCCAGCAGCCAAGTCATTAGTTATGGGGAGCTGTTTTTT	CASSQVISYGELFF
NA	14	TRBD1	TRBV19	TRBJ2-7	TGTGCCAGCCGAAATACAGGGGGAATTAACGAGCAGTACTTC	CASRNTGGINEQYF
NA	14	TRBD2	TRBV6-5	TRBJ2-7	TGTGCCAGCAGCTCACTAGCGGCCCTCTACGAGCAGTACTTC	CASSSLAALYEQYF
NA	15	NA	TRBV7-9	TRBJ1-5	TGTGCCAGCAGCTTAGGACAAAATAGCAATCAGCCCCAGCATTTT	CASSLGQNSNQPQHF